These T cell receptor beta chains were read from a single sample in a study of T cells in Graves' hyperthyroidism and ophthalmopathy. MiXCR was run by TCRdb on the multiplex PCR reads, yielding one entry per CDR3 protein. The table records a few hundred thousand distinct CDR3 sequences, 15% to 20% of them present only once. Sequencing was carried out using blood. These receptors were collected from a woman between 18 and 30 years old with Graves' hyperthyroidism. CDR3s include the opening cysteine and the closing phenylalanine or tryptophan. The order of the fields is clone size, D gene, V gene, J gene, CDR3 DNA, CDR3 protein. A D gene is named only where the DNA matches it firmly. Not every row has a clone size; where given, it reads once, few, many or a size class.

many,TRBD1,TRBV30,TRBJ1-1,TGTGCCTGGAGTGTATCAGGGGGCGGCGAAGCTTTCTTT,CAWSVSGGGEAFF
many,NA,TRBV12-3/TRBV12-4,TRBJ2-7,TGTGCCAGCAGTTCCCTACAGGGTACCTACGAGCAGTACTTC,CASSSLQGTYEQYF
NA,NA,TRBV15,TRBJ1-2,TGTGCCACCAGCAGCCCCCCCGGGGCTCGGGGCTATGGCTACACCTTC,CATSSPPGARGYGYTF
many,NA,TRBV20-1,TRBJ2-5,TGCAGTGCTAGTAGACGCGGGGTTGACCTTCAAGAGACCCAGTACTTC,CSASRRGVDLQETQYF
many,NA,TRBV20-1,TRBJ1-1,TGCAGTGCTAGAGGGACACCGAACACTGAAGCTTTCTTT,CSARGTPNTEAFF
few,NA,TRBV7-9,TRBJ2-2,TGTGCCAGCAGTCTTACAGGGAGGAGCACCGGGGAGCTGTTTTTT,CASSLTGRSTGELFF
many,NA,TRBV3-1,TRBJ2-7,TGTGCCAGCAGCCAAGCCATGGTGCAGTACTTC,CASSQAMVQYF
many,NA,TRBV7-3,TRBJ1-2,TGTGCCAGCAGCTTAAACCCCGGCGCTAACTATGGCTACACCTTC,CASSLNPGANYGYTF
many,NA,TRBV25-1,TRBJ2-2,TGTGCCAGCAGTGAAGACGGTTCAACCGGGGAGCTGTTTTTT,CASSEDGSTGELFF
NA,NA,TRBV7-9,TRBJ1-1,TGTGCCAGCAGCTTAGTACGGGGATTCTCTGAAGCTTTCTTT,CASSLVRGFSEAFF
many,NA,TRBV3-1,TRBJ2-7,TGTGCCAGCAGCGATGGGGCTTCCTACGAGCAGTACTTC,CASSDGASYEQYF
once,NA,TRBV6-2/TRBV6-3,TRBJ2-2,TGTGCCAGCAGTTACAACAGCTTTAACACCGGGGAGCTGTTTTTT,CASSYNSFNTGELFF
NA,NA,TRBV12-3/TRBV12-4,TRBJ2-5,TGTGCCAGCAGCCAAGGGGGGACCCAAGAGACCCAGTACTTC,CASSQGGTQETQYF
many,TRBD2,TRBV6-1,TRBJ2-5,TGTGCCAGCAGTCCCGGGGGGCGCGGGGGGTTTGAGACCCAGTACTTC,CASSPGGRGGFETQYF
many,NA,TRBV11-2,TRBJ2-7,TGTGCCAGCAGCTTAGAGGGCACTGCCTCCTACGAGCAGTACTTC,CASSLEGTASYEQYF
NA,TRBD1,TRBV12-3/TRBV12-4,TRBJ1-2,TGTGCCAGCAGCCTCGACAGGGAGTATGGCTACACCTTC,CASSLDREYGYTF
many,NA,TRBV12-3/TRBV12-4,TRBJ2-7,TGTGCCAGCAGTTTGGGGACCATCTTGTACTTC,CASSLGTILYF
NA,NA,TRBV27,TRBJ1-1,TGTGCCAGCAGTTCCACCACCGCCCCCACTGAAGCTTTCTTT,CASSSTTAPTEAFF
many,NA,TRBV12-3/TRBV12-4,TRBJ1-2,TGTGCCAGCAGTTTAAGGGCGGCTAACTATGGCTACACCTTC,CASSLRAANYGYTF
many,NA,TRBV2,TRBJ1-3,TGTGCCAGCAGTGGCGGGGATTCGCGCTCTGGAAACACCATATATTTT,CASSGGDSRSGNTIYF
NA,TRBD2,TRBV30,TRBJ2-7,TGTGCCTGGAGTCGGGGGGGGGGCAGGGATCCCTACGAGCAGTACTTC,CAWSRGGGRDPYEQYF
many,NA,TRBV29-1,TRBJ2-7,TGCAGCGTTGACGGAAGTAGGGAGCAGTACTTC,CSVDGSREQYF
few,NA,TRBV6-2/TRBV6-3,TRBJ2-4,TGTGCCAGCACCGAACCCCCCAAAAACATTCAGTACTTC,CASTEPPKNIQYF
many,NA,TRBV6-5,TRBJ1-1,TGTGCCAGCAGAAGGGATGGGACTGAAGCTTTCTTT,CASRRDGTEAFF
many,NA,TRBV20-1,TRBJ2-7,TGCAGTGCTAGAGATAGGCCCCACGAGCAGTACTTC,CSARDRPHEQYF
many,NA,TRBV19,TRBJ2-3,TGTGCCAGTAGTATTGGTGGTACGCAGTATTTT,CASSIGGTQYF
NA,NA,TRBV6-5,TRBJ2-7,TGTGCCAGCAGTTACTCAAGCGGGTCCTACGAGCAGTACTTC,CASSYSSGSYEQYF
many,TRBD1,TRBV2,TRBJ1-2,TGTGCCAGCAACAGGGGGCCTGGCTACACCTTC,CASNRGPGYTF
many,NA,TRBV20-1,TRBJ1-5,TGCAGTGCTAGTCCCGGGGGTCAGCCCCAGCATTTT,CSASPGGQPQHF
NA,NA,TRBV6-2/TRBV6-3,TRBJ1-2,TGTGCCAGCAGGGCCCGGGGACCCCACTTAGCCATGACGGACTATGGCTACACCTTC,CASRARGPHLAMTDYGYTF
many,NA,TRBV5-1,TRBJ1-2,TGCGCCAGCAGCAGTAACTATGGCTACACCTTC,CASSSNYGYTF
many,TRBD1,TRBV20-1,TRBJ1-5,TGCAGTGCTGGACAGGGAATTAGCAATCAGCCCCAGCATTTT,CSAGQGISNQPQHF
many,NA,TRBV29-1,TRBJ1-1,TGCAGCGTTGTTTTGGTTGAAGCTTTCTTT,CSVVLVEAFF
many,NA,TRBV7-2,TRBJ1-2,TGTGCCAGCAGCTTAGCCGGGACGGAGACTTATGGCTACACCTTC,CASSLAGTETYGYTF
few,TRBD1,TRBV11-2,TRBJ1-1,TGTGCCAGCAGCTTAGTAGAACAGGGGAGGTCAACTGAAGCTTTCTTT,CASSLVEQGRSTEAFF
many,NA,TRBV2,TRBJ2-7,TGTGCCAGCAGTGAACCCCTGGGTGGGGGGGCGGAGGAGCAGTACTTC,CASSEPLGGGAEEQYF
many,NA,TRBV6-2/TRBV6-3,TRBJ1-5,TGTGCCAGCAGAAGGACGGGCGCGCGCAATCAGCCCCAGCATTTT,CASRRTGARNQPQHF
many,TRBD2,TRBV6-2/TRBV6-3,TRBJ2-5,TGTGCCAGCAGAGGGACTAGCGCGGAGACCCAGTACTTC,CASRGTSAETQYF
few,NA,TRBV3-1,TRBJ1-1,TGTGCCAGCAGCCAGTGGCACCCGAACACTGAAGCTTTCTTT,CASSQWHPNTEAFF
many,TRBD1,TRBV30,TRBJ1-6,TGTGCCTGGAGTCCGACAGGGGTTTCACCCCTCCACTTT,CAWSPTGVSPLHF
many,NA,TRBV11-2,TRBJ1-1,TGTGCCAGCAGCTTAGATCGTTCAGGGTATTCGGCTTTCTTT,CASSLDRSGYSAFF
many,NA,TRBV12-3/TRBV12-4,TRBJ2-7,TGTGCCAGCCGGAAGGTGGGGGCCTCCTACGAGCAGTACTTC,CASRKVGASYEQYF
many,TRBD1,TRBV7-9,TRBJ1-1,TGTGCCAGCAGCTGGGACAGGGTTATGAACACTGAAGCTTTCTTT,CASSWDRVMNTEAFF
many,NA,TRBV11-2,TRBJ1-2,TGTGCCAGCAGCTGGGCAGGAAGCTATGGCTACACCTTC,CASSWAGSYGYTF
many,NA,TRBV6-1,TRBJ1-2,TGTGCCAGCAGTGAATGGCGGGCCCACTATGGCTACACCTTC,CASSEWRAHYGYTF
many,TRBD2,TRBV5-1,TRBJ2-3,TGCGCCAGCAGCTCCATACCTAGCGGGGGACGCACAGATACGCAGTATTTT,CASSSIPSGGRTDTQYF
many,TRBD1,TRBV5-1,TRBJ1-2,TGCGCCAGCAGCTTAGACAGGGTCGCCTATGGCTACACCTTC,CASSLDRVAYGYTF
NA,NA,TRBV24-1,TRBJ1-2,TGTGCCACCAGCTATTACAGCGGCGGGGACTATGGCTACACCTTC,CATSYYSGGDYGYTF
many,TRBD1,TRBV5-1,TRBJ1-1,TGCGCCAGCCGGATGCACACAGGGGGTCACACTGAAGCTTTCTTT,CASRMHTGGHTEAFF
many,TRBD1,TRBV2,TRBJ1-3,TGTGCCAGCAGTGAGCTCCGACAGGGACTCGGAAACACCATATATTTT,CASSELRQGLGNTIYF
many,NA,TRBV5-5,TRBJ1-1,TGTGCCAGCAGCTTGTATTTTGGGGACACTGAAGCTTTCTTT,CASSLYFGDTEAFF
many,TRBD2,TRBV2,TRBJ2-5,TGTGCCAGCAGTACCGGGACTAGCGGGGGCCAAGAGACCCAGTACTTC,CASSTGTSGGQETQYF
few,NA,TRBV6-1,TRBJ1-6,TGTGCCAGCAGTGAAGCAGGGGTTAATTCACCCCTCCACTTT,CASSEAGVNSPLHF
many,NA,TRBV20-1,TRBJ1-2,TGCAGTGCTAGAGGAGGGGGATATGGCTACACCTTC,CSARGGGYGYTF
NA,NA,TRBV27,TRBJ1-1,TGTGCCAGCAGCTTCACCCTGGACACTAGAGCTTTCTTT,CASSFTLDTRAFF